Listed below are T cell receptor beta chains from one sample, sequenced in a study of chemoradiotherapy in HPV16-positive cancers. The assay was immunoSEQ multiplex PCR, and TCRdb's table has in-frame clones only and misses some. The table has over 15,000 clones, roughly 80% seen once. Specimen: blood, collected from a patient who underwent chemoradiotherapy. The receptors originated from a human donor with HPV-associated anogenital cancer. CDR3s include the opening cysteine and the closing phenylalanine or tryptophan. Each record gives: D gene, V gene, CDR3 protein. A D gene is named only where the DNA matches it firmly.

>TRBD2|TRBV7-8
CASSPGLAGETNTGELFF
>NA|TRBV18
CASSVQGRHEQYF
>TRBD1|TRBV9
CASSRQGTTEAFF
>TRBD1|TRBV18
CASSPPGTGLYEQYF
>NA|TRBV6-5
CASSYSADQPQHF
>NA|TRBV19
CASGRRGAGIDYGYTF
>TRBD1|TRBV6-1
CASSDETGNNSPLHF
>TRBD2|TRBV5-1
CASSLTSGGTTVNIQYF
>NA|TRBV7-6
CASSLTPGHLNTDTQYF
>NA|TRBV15
CATSRGGGGRDTQYF
>NA|TRBV25-1
CASSEFGDYGYTF
>NA|TRBV5-1
CASSLEPQGSGNTIYF
>TRBD1|TRBV28
CASSFDRGDPNEKLFF
>TRBD1|TRBV25-1
CASSDYTGDPHYGYTF
>NA|TRBV11-2
CASSLIGGHTIYF
>NA|TRBV28
CASNSLVIQGGSYEQYF
>NA|TRBV19
CASSIAGGSNQPQHF
>TRBD1|TRBV5-1
CASSFGGQDGYTF
>TRBD1|TRBV27
CASIQRQGPYEQYF
>TRBD1|TRBV2
CASTEWTGTTEAFF
>NA|TRBV4-1
CASSHGGDEQFF
>TRBD1|TRBV19
CASSGQGGELFF